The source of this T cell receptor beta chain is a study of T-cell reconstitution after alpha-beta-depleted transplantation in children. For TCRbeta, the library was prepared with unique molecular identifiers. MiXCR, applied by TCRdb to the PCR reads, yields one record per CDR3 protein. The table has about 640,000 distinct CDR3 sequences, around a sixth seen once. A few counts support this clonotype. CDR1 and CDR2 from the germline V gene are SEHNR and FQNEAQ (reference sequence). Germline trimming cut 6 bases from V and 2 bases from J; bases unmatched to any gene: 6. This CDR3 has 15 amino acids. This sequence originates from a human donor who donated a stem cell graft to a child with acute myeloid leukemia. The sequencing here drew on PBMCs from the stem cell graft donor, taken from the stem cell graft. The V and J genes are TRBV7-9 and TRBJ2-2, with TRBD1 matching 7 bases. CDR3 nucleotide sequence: TGTGCCAGCAGAAAAGGGGGCGTTAACACCGGGGAGCTGTTTTTT. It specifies CASRKGGVNTGELFF.